This TCR beta chain was profiled in a study of blood T cell repertoires in COVID-19. About the research overall: The samples span acute and convalescent COVID-19 from the United States, Italy and Spain.

Germline V gene data show CDR1 as MNHEY and CDR2 as SMNVEV (reference sequence). V gave up 2 bases and J gave up 1 base; unmatched junction bases: 2. The CDR3 spans 15 residues. This clone occurred a few times. Original processing methods: The assay estimated nucleated cells by amplifying reference gene primers. Some clones are missing from TCRdb's copy, which holds only in-frame ones; the method was immunoSEQ multiplex PCR. V and J calls and clone size are as listed in that table; D and trimming were resolved from the DNA. The sample contains fewer than 250,000 clones, around 91% of which appear only once.

The specimen sequenced was PBMCs or T cells enriched from blood (not recorded which). The clonotype comes from a man aged 25 to 40 who had been exposed to COVID-19. The chain joins TRBV27 to TRBJ2-1; 7 bases agree with TRBD2. CDR3 protein: CASSLDGGSYNEQFF. The CDR3 DNA follows: TGTGCCAGCAGTTTAGACGGGGGGTCCTACAATGAGCAGTTCTTC.